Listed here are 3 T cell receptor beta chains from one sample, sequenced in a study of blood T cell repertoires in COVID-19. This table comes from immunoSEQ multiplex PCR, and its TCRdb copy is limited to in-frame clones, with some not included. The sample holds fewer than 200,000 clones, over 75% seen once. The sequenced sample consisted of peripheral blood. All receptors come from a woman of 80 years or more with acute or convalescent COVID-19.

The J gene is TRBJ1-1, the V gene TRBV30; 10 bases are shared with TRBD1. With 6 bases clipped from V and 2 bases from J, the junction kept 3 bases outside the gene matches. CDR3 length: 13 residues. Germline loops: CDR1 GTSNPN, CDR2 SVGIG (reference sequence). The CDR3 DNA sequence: TGTGCCTGTCGGGACAGGGGAAACACTGAAGCTTTCTTT. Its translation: CACRDRGNTEAFF.

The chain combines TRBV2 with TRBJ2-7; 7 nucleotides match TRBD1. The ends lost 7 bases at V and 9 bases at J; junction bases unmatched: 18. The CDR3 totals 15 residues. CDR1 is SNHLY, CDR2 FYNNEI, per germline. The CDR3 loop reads CASTGTGTARLRQYF. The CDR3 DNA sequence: TGTGCCAGCACTGGTACCGGGACAGCCAGACTAAGGCAGTACTTC.

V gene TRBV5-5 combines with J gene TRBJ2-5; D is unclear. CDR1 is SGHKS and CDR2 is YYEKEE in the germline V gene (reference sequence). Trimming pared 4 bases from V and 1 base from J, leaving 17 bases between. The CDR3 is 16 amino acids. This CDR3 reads CASSHPLVSSQETQYF. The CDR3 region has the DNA TGTGCCAGCAGCCACCCCTTGGTTAGCAGCCAAGAGACCCAGTACTTC.